The entry below describes one TCR beta chain. What it binds is unknown. Here immunoSEQ multiplex PCR was the method, and the copy in TCRdb shows in-frame clones only, minus some. Among about 190,000 clones listed, 80% to 85% were seen once. These data originate in a study of cytomegalovirus exposure and HLA in healthy donors. Turning to the study itself: In a later analysis, the approximately 110 validation repertoires were reported to have used the same platform as the 550 to 850 first-cohort repertoires.

CDR3 length equals 16 residues. CDR1 is SGHAT and CDR2 is FQNNGV in the germline V gene. After removal of 6 bases from V and 6 bases from J, the junction contained 12 bases not matched to a gene. Study-wide results and caveats: Subsequent analysis showed first-cohort TCR clusters tending to co-occur in 120 validation repertoires. Confirmation was obtained in vitro that a few CMV-associated chains are specific for CMV antigens. Cytomegalovirus association was assigned to about 150 TCR beta chains.

The sequenced material came from PBMCs. The chain joins TRBV11-2 to TRBJ2-1; 9 bases align to TRBD2. The TCR was taken from a woman aged 18-29 years in good health and CMV-seropositive. CDR3 bases: TGTGCCAGCAGAGCAACCACGGGACTAGCTATCAATGAGCAGTTCTTC. Translation: CASRATTGLAINEQFF.